A single sample gave rise to the 26 T cell receptor beta chains below, sequenced in a study of T cells after yellow fever vaccination. TCRdb used MiXCR to reprocess the 5' RACE reads, holding one entry per CDR3 protein. The data show about 120,000 distinct CDR3 sequences, with 7.5% to 9.5% seen just once and 25% held by the top ten. Sequenced here: CD8+ T cells sorted from PBMCs, sampled 45 days after the yellow fever booster vaccination. These receptors all come from a man aged 25 to 40 who received the YFV17D yellow fever vaccine.

This clonotype was observed many times. The V and J genes are TRBV29-1 and TRBJ2-7; the D is unclear. V lost 6 bases and J lost 0, with 12 bases in between. This CDR3 contains 13 residues. Germline values: CDR1 SQVTM, CDR2 ANQGSEA. The CDR3 here is CSVALSTSYEQYF. The CDR3 region has the DNA TGCAGCGTGGCCCTCAGCACCTCCTACGAGCAGTACTTC.

This clonotype appeared many times. This chain joins TRBV30 and TRBJ2-7; maybe TRBD2 (6 bases). Trimming pared 0 bases from V and 5 bases from J, leaving 14 bases between. The CDR3 has 14 residues. Germline-derived CDR1 and CDR2 are GTSNPN and SVGIG (reference sequence). Written as DNA, the CDR3 is TGTGCCTGGAGTGTACTGGCGGGATACCACGAGCAGTACTTC. It yields the protein CAWSVLAGYHEQYF.

This clonotype was seen ten or more times. The CDR3 DNA sequence: TGTGCCAGCAGCGAACCGGGCCCCCTCGGATCTGGAAACACCATATATTTT. This gives the protein CASSEPGPLGSGNTIYF. This sequence joins TRBV6-1 and TRBJ1-3; D is unclear. Deletions cut 6 bases from V and 1 base from J, with 19 bases between. The germline V gene has CDR1 MNHNS and CDR2 SASEGT. The CDR3 extends over 17 amino acids.

This clonotype was seen at least ten times. V usage is TRBV20-1 and J usage is TRBJ1-1; D is uncertain. V was clipped by 0 bases and J by 7 bases, with 18 bases between them. The germline gives CDR1 DFQATT, CDR2 SNEGSKA (reference sequence). This CDR3 comprises 15 residues. The CDR3, as DNA: TGCAGTGCTAGAGACCCCTATGAGGAAATTGATGAAGCTTTCTTT. Amino acid sequence: CSARDPYEEIDEAFF.

This clonotype came up many times. The J gene is TRBJ2-7, the V gene TRBV20-1; D is ambiguous. V was cut by 6 bases and J by 0 bases, with 18 bases left in between. CDR1 is DFQATT, CDR2 SNEGSKA, per germline (reference sequence). The CDR3 is 15 residues long. Written as DNA, the CDR3 is TGCAGTGCCCCGGCGGCAGGACCTTCCTCCTACGAGCAGTACTTC. Its protein product is CSAPAAGPSSYEQYF.

This clonotype has a count of ten or more. CDR3 DNA: TGCAGCGTCACTAGCGGGAGCTCCTACGAGCAGTACTTC. Its protein is CSVTSGSSYEQYF. The V and J genes are TRBV29-1 and TRBJ2-7; 11 bases align to TRBD2. This CDR3 comprises 13 residues. The junction had 1 base not matched to a gene; V was cut back by 6 bases and J by 0 bases. CDR1 is SQVTM, CDR2 ANQGSEA, per germline.

As for this clonotype: A read error may be the cause here, since a much bigger clone is one base away. This rearrangement joins TRBV2 to TRBJ2-3; D gene uncertain. The germline gives CDR1 SNHLY, CDR2 FYNNEI. This CDR3 contains 13 residues. The V gene lost 10 bases and the J gene lost 1 base, with 12 bases spanning the gap. The CDR3: CATPRHGTDTQYF. As DNA, the CDR3 is TGTGCCACCCCCAGACACGGCACAGATACGCAGTATTTT. The full variable domain, its missing parts supplied by reference TRBV2 and TRBJ2-3, is EPEVTQTPSHQVTQMGQEVILRCVPISNHLYFYWYRQILGQKVEFLVSFYNNEISEKSEIFDDQFSVERPDGSNFTLKIRSTKLEDSAMYFCATPRHGTDTQYFGPGTRLTVL.

CDR3 loop: CASRRGANEQYF. CDR3 in DNA: TGCGCCAGCAGACGGGGAGCCAACGAGCAGTACTTC. J is TRBJ2-7 and V is TRBV5-1, with a possible D match to TRBD2 (5 bases). Germline assignment: CDR1 SGHRS and CDR2 YFSETQ. This CDR3 is 12 amino acids long. V gave up 5 bases and J gave up 5 bases, with 11 bases separating them.

The gene calls are TRBV7-6 and TRBJ2-1; TRBD2 matches 10 bases. The length of the CDR3 is 17 residues. CDR1 is SGHVS, CDR2 FNYEAQ, per germline. Germline trimming cut 5 bases from V and 2 bases from J; bases unmatched to any gene: 9. This CDR3 reads CASSPALAGEAYNEQFF. The CDR3 DNA is TGTGCCAGCAGCCCGGCGCTAGCGGGAGAAGCCTACAATGAGCAGTTCTTC.

The table lists this clonotype with many counts. The chain employs TRBV20-1 and TRBJ2-2; D gene ambiguous. The V gene lost 4 bases and the J gene lost 4 bases, with 4 bases spanning the gap. In germline, CDR1 is DFQATT, CDR2 SNEGSKA (reference sequence). The CDR3 runs to 11 residues. CDR3 in amino acids: CSATFTGELFF. The CDR3 DNA is TGCAGTGCTACTTTCACCGGGGAGCTGTTTTTT.

This clonotype was found many times. The rearrangement uses TRBV5-1 and TRBJ2-4, with TRBD1 matching 7 bases. V lost 0 bases and J lost 6; bases outside the gene matches: 3. The CDR3 has 14 amino acids. In germline, CDR1 is SGHRS, CDR2 YFSETQ. The CDR3 reads CASSLGQGVNIQYF. The CDR3 nucleotides read TGCGCCAGCAGCTTGGGGCAGGGGGTAAACATTCAGTACTTC.

This chain uses TRBV7-2 with TRBJ2-7; 10 bases align to TRBD2. Trimming took 6 bases from V and 4 from J; bases not matched to a gene: 6. This CDR3 contains 14 residues. The germline V gene has CDR1 SGHTA and CDR2 FQGNSA. This chain's CDR3 is CASSRLAGDYEQYF. CDR3 DNA sequence: TGTGCCAGCAGTCGCCTAGCGGGAGATTACGAGCAGTACTTC.

The rearrangement uses TRBV4-2 and TRBJ2-5, with 7 bases identical to TRBD2. The J segment lost 5 bases and the V segment lost 1 base, leaving 7 bases of the junction unmatched. The CDR3 is made up of 15 amino acids. Germline CDR1 LGHNA, CDR2 YNFKEQ. CDR3 sequence: CASSQVSGGGETQYF. Here the CDR3 DNA reads TGTGCCAGCAGCCAAGTTTCGGGAGGAGGGGAGACCCAGTACTTC.

This clonotype appeared many times. The CDR3 DNA follows: TGTGCCAGCAGCTTGGGACAGGGAAGCGGCTATGGCTACACCTTC. Translating it yields CASSLGQGSGYGYTF. V usage is TRBV5-5 and J usage is TRBJ1-2, with 7 bases fitting TRBD1. This CDR3 has 15 residues. The germline CDR1 and CDR2 sequences are SGHKS and YYEKEE (reference sequence). V lost 0 bases to trimming and J lost 4 bases; unmatched junction nucleotides: 6.

At least ten counts were recorded for this clonotype. V and J are TRBV27 and TRBJ2-2; D unresolved. The germline V and J ends were trimmed by 5 bases and 8 bases, with 24 bases remaining between them. Germline lookup yields CDR1 MNHEY and CDR2 SMNVEV (reference sequence). The CDR3 is 17 amino acids. The CDR3 sequence: CASSHLGSAEIQGELFF. Written as DNA, the CDR3 is TGTGCCAGCAGTCACCTCGGATCGGCCGAAATACAAGGGGAGCTGTTTTTT.

There are a few counts of this clonotype. The chain carries TRBV6-1 and TRBJ2-1, with D tentatively TRBD2 (7 bases). Germline V lookup: CDR1 MNHNS, CDR2 SASEGT. The CDR3 sequence is 16 residues long. The ends were cut back, 6 bases at V and 6 bases at J, with 21 bases in the middle. The CDR3 sequence: CASSPLGGRAVNEQFF. In DNA, the CDR3 is TGTGCCAGCAGCCCCTTAGGGGGGAGGGCCGTCAATGAGCAGTTCTTC.

Regarding this clonotype: Being one base from a much bigger clone, this may be a read error. J is TRBJ2-2 and V is TRBV24-1; no clear D gene. CDR3 size: 16 residues. With 2 bases removed from V and 0 bases from J, the gap between germline ends came to 9 bases. Germline CDR1 reads KGHDR; CDR2 reads SFDVKD. The CDR3 loop reads CATSDSAITNTGELFF. The CDR3, as DNA: TGTGCCACCAGTGATTCCGCCATCACGAACACCGGGGAGCTGTTTTTT.

This chain connects TRBV12-3 or TRBV12-4 to TRBJ1-1; possibly TRBD1 for D (6 bases). Deletions cut 4 bases from V and 5 bases from J, with 17 bases between. The CDR3 consists of 15 residues. The DNA of the CDR3 is TGTGCCAGCAGTTCCCTTAGTGGGGGGCAAACTGAAGCTTTCTTT. Its protein is CASSSLSGGQTEAFF.

This clonotype was seen repeatedly, ten times or more. CDR3 sequence (DNA): TGTGCCAGCAGTCCTCAAAGTAGGGACGAGCAGTACTTC. Residues: CASSPQSRDEQYF. The rearrangement uses TRBV28 and TRBJ2-7, with D hard to call. Per the germline V gene, CDR1 is MDHEN and CDR2 is SYDVKM. The CDR3 consists of 13 residues. V gave up 5 bases and J gave up 5 bases, with 13 bases separating them.

In its sample, this clonotype was seen many times. This sequence joins TRBV27 and TRBJ1-2; the D gene is possibly TRBD1 (6 bases). The ends were cut back, 6 bases at V and 4 bases at J, with 21 bases in the middle. CDR1 is MNHEY and CDR2 is SMNVEV in the germline V gene (reference sequence). This CDR3 comprises 16 residues. This CDR3 reads CASRGGQGPSTYGYTF. Here the CDR3 DNA reads TGTGCCAGCAGAGGGGGGCAGGGACCATCTACCTATGGCTACACCTTC.

This clonotype was found a few times. The rearrangement links TRBV10-1 to TRBJ2-7; a possible D gene is TRBD2 (5 bases). The CDR3 runs to 14 residues. Germline CDR1 WNHNN, CDR2 SYGVQD (reference sequence). V lost 7 bases to trimming and J lost 1 base, with 14 bases between them. Here the CDR3 DNA reads TGCGCCAGCACGAGGGCCCAACCTTCCTACGAGCAGTACTTC. Translation: CASTRAQPSYEQYF.

Many counts were recorded for this clonotype. The genes are TRBV29-1 and TRBJ1-1; possible D gene TRBD1, 5 bases. Trimming cost V 4 bases and J 1 base, with 10 bases left between them. Germline CDR1 SQVTM, CDR2 ANQGSEA. The CDR3 runs 13 residues. The CDR3 bases are TGCAGCGTTGTCGGGCAGGGGAACACTGAAGCTTTCTTT. This sequence encodes CSVVGQGNTEAFF. The variable domain in full, with the rest retrieved from reference TRBV29-1 and TRBJ1-1, is SAVISQKPSRDICQRGTSLTIQCQVDSQVTMMFWYRQQPGQSLTLIATANQGSEATYESGFVIDKFPISRPNLTFSTLTVSNMSPEDSSIYLCSVVGQGNTEAFFGQGTRLTVV.

Ten or more counts support this clonotype. This rearrangement joins TRBV27 to TRBJ2-7; possibly TRBD1 for D (6 bases). Looked up from germline, CDR1 is MNHEY and CDR2 is SMNVEV (reference sequence). CDR3 length: 15 amino acids. Trimming stripped 4 bases from V and 6 bases from J, with 19 bases between. CDR3 in DNA: TGTGCCAGCAGTTGGTGGGGGACAACACTTGGCGAGCAGTACTTC. Translating it yields CASSWWGTTLGEQYF.

This clonotype was counted ten times or more. In nucleotides, the CDR3 is TGTGCCAGCAGCTTGGGGTCTAGTGATACGCAGTATTTT. It encodes CASSLGSSDTQYF. The chain is built from TRBV5-6 and TRBJ2-3; D call uncertain. V dropped 0 bases and J dropped 6 bases, with 8 bases sitting between them. Germline lookup yields CDR1 SGHDT and CDR2 YYEEEE. The CDR3 totals 13 residues.

Many counts were recorded for this clonotype. The chain uses TRBV20-1 and TRBJ2-1, with D unclear. With 5 bases removed from V and 8 bases from J, the gap between germline ends came to 7 bases. Looked up from germline, CDR1 is DFQATT and CDR2 is SNEGSKA (reference sequence). This CDR3 is built from 10 residues. The CDR3 nucleotides read TGCAGTGCTTGGATGGATGAGCAGTTCTTC. Its translation is CSAWMDEQFF.

This clonotype was counted many times. The J gene is TRBJ1-6, the V gene TRBV15, with D possibly TRBD1 on 5 matching bases. V was trimmed by 2 bases and J by 2 bases, leaving 10 bases between them. The germline CDR1 and CDR2 sequences are LNHNV and YYDKDF (reference sequence). There are 16 residues in the CDR3. This CDR3 reads CATSRSRGTYNSPLHF. The CDR3 DNA reads as TGTGCCACCAGCAGAAGTAGGGGTACCTATAATTCACCCCTCCACTTT.